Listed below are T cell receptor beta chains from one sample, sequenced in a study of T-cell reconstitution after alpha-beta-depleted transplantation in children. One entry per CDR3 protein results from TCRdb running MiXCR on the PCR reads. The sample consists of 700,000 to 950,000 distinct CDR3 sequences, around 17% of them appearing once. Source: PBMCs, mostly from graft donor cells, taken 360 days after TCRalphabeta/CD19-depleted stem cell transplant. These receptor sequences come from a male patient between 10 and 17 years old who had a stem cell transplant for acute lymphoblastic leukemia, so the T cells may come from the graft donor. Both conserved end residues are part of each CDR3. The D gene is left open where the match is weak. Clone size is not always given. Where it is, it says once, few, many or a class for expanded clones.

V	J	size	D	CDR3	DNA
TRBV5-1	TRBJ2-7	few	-	CASSLVLDSAEQYF	TGCGCCAGCAGCTTGGTACTAGATTCCGCGGAGCAGTACTTC
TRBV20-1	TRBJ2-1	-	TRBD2	CSARERTSGRDYNEQFF	TGCAGTGCTAGAGAGAGGACTAGCGGGAGGGACTACAATGAGCAGTTCTTC
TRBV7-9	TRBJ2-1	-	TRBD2	CASSPPTSGLSLNEQFF	TGTGCCAGCAGTCCCCCCACTAGCGGGCTAAGCCTCAATGAGCAGTTCTTC
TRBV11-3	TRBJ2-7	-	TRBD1	CASSLEETGEYEQYF	TGTGCCAGCAGCTTAGAAGAGACAGGGGAATACGAGCAGTACTTC
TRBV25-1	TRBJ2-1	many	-	CASSPATVYNEQFF	TGTGCCAGCAGTCCGGCGACGGTCTACAATGAGCAGTTCTTC
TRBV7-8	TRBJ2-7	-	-	CASSRSARSSYEQYF	TGTGCCAGCAGCCGTTCAGCCAGGAGCTCCTACGAGCAGTACTTC
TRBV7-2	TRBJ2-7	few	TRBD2	CASSFRAGGGYEQYF	TGTGCCAGCAGCTTCAGGGCGGGAGGAGGCTACGAGCAGTACTTC
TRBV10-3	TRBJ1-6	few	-	CAIRGDRSYNSPLHF	TGTGCCATCAGAGGGGACCGCTCCTATAATTCACCCCTCCACTTT
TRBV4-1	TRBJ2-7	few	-	CASSFLGQEQYF	TGCGCCAGCAGCTTCCTTGGGCAGGAGCAGTACTTC
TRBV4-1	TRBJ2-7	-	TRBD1	CASSLRKGANSYEQYF	TGCGCCAGCAGTCTTAGAAAGGGGGCGAACTCCTACGAGCAGTACTTC
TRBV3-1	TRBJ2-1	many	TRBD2	CASRASGRPYNEQFF	TGTGCCAGCAGGGCTAGCGGGAGGCCCTACAATGAGCAGTTCTTC